Listed here are 27 T cell receptor beta chains from one sample, sequenced in a study of T cells after yellow fever vaccination. In TCRdb, the 5' RACE reads were re-called with MiXCR into one record per CDR3 protein. Among hundreds of thousands of distinct CDR3 sequences listed, around a sixth were seen once. The sequencing here drew on PBMCs, taken before the yellow fever booster vaccination. The receptors shown here come from a man between 18 and 35 years old who received the YFV17D yellow fever vaccine.

V gene TRBV18 combines with J gene TRBJ1-1; D uncertain. The V and J ends lost 2 bases and 3 bases respectively, with 13 bases between them. The length of the CDR3 is 15 residues. Germline V CDR1 and CDR2: KGHSH, LQKENI. This CDR3 is CASSPYRTAYTEAFF. CDR3 in DNA: TGTGCCAGCTCACCATATAGGACGGCGTACACTGAAGCTTTCTTT.

This clonotype showed up just a few times. The gene calls are TRBV9 and TRBJ2-7; possible D gene TRBD1, 7 bases. Germline CDR1 and CDR2: SGDLS and YYNGEE. The CDR3 spans 14 residues. Trimming cost V 0 bases and J 3 bases, with 10 bases left between them. The CDR3 protein is CASSVAQGGYEQYF. DNA of the CDR3: TGTGCCAGCAGCGTAGCCCAGGGGGGCTACGAGCAGTACTTC.

The chain recombines TRBV7-2 with TRBJ1-1; TRBD1 matches at 7 bases. The germline V gene encodes CDR1 SGHTA and CDR2 FQGNSA. V lost 5 bases to trimming and J lost 1 base; unmatched junction nucleotides: 7. The CDR3 totals 15 residues. The CDR3 reads CASSTSGQPNTEAFF. The CDR3 bases are TGTGCCAGCAGCACCTCGGGACAGCCGAACACTGAAGCTTTCTTT.

The V call is TRBV4-1, the J call TRBJ2-1; 10 bases align to TRBD1. The CDR3 is 16 amino acids. With 4 bases clipped from V and 2 bases from J, the junction kept 5 bases outside the gene matches. Germline CDR1 and CDR2: MGHRA and YSYEKL. CDR3 amino acids: CASSRLDRGTYNEQFF. DNA for the CDR3: TGCGCCAGCAGCCGCTTGGACAGGGGGACCTACAATGAGCAGTTCTTC.

The genes are TRBV9 and TRBJ2-1, with 7 nucleotides matching TRBD2. The germline V gene encodes CDR1 SGDLS and CDR2 YYNGEE. V lost 0 bases to trimming and J lost 2 bases; unmatched junction nucleotides: 2. This CDR3 contains 15 residues. CDR3 sequence: CASSVVGGAYNEQFF. The CDR3 DNA sequence: TGTGCCAGCAGCGTAGTTGGGGGGGCCTACAATGAGCAGTTCTTC.

This clonotype has a handful of counts. V and J are TRBV6-1 and TRBJ1-2; D is undetermined. Germline CDR1 and CDR2: MNHNS and SASEGT. The CDR3 sequence is 15 residues long. Trimming removed 5 bases from V and 6 bases from J, with 19 bases in between. CDR3 residues: CASSRTGILGDGYTF. Written as DNA, the CDR3 is TGTGCCAGCAGTCGGACCGGGATTTTAGGCGATGGCTACACCTTC.

The chain recombines TRBV11-2 with TRBJ2-3, with D hard to call. Per the germline V gene, CDR1 is SGHAT and CDR2 is FQNNGV. CDR3 length equals 13 residues. V dropped 4 bases and J dropped 3 bases, with 8 bases sitting between them. For the CDR3, the DNA is TGTGCCAGCAGCTCCCAATCGACAGATACGCAGTATTTT. Its translation: CASSSQSTDTQYF.

The chain recombines TRBV5-1 with TRBJ2-7; 9 positions match TRBD1. Germline CDR1 is SGHRS and CDR2 is YFSETQ. V lost 4 bases, J lost 5 bases, and 4 bases stayed unmatched. The CDR3 extends over 13 amino acids. CDR3: CASSPGQGHEQYV. DNA for the CDR3: TGCGCCAGCAGCCCGGGACAGGGCCACGAGCAGTACGTC.

V usage is TRBV10-3 and J usage is TRBJ1-5; D call uncertain. The V gene's germline CDR1 is ENHRY and CDR2 SYGVKD. This CDR3 is 12 amino acids long. V was clipped by 9 bases and J by 5 bases, with 11 bases between them. The CDR3 here is CAIADNYQPQHF. The DNA of the CDR3 is TGTGCCATTGCCGATAATTATCAGCCCCAGCATTTT.

This clonotype was seen more than once but under ten times. This sequence joins TRBV20-1 and TRBJ2-6, with unresolved D. The CDR3 runs 14 residues. Germline loops: CDR1 DFQATT, CDR2 SNEGSKA (reference sequence). The ends were cut back, 0 bases at V and 1 base at J, with 4 bases in the middle. CDR3 loop: CSARDRSGANVLTF. DNA for the CDR3: TGCAGTGCTAGAGATCGATCTGGGGCCAACGTCCTGACTTTC.

The chain is built from TRBV10-3 and TRBJ1-4, with 7 bases identical to TRBD1. CDR3 length: 21 amino acids. The V gene end was trimmed by 0 bases and the J gene end by 0 bases; junction bases not matched to a gene: 16. Germline loops: CDR1 ENHRY, CDR2 SYGVKD. CDR3 nucleotides: TGTGCCATCAGTGAGTCGATAGGTGAAGGGGGCCTCTGGGCAACTAATGAAAAACTGTTTTTT. Amino acids: CAISESIGEGGLWATNEKLFF.

The chain recombines TRBV29-1 with TRBJ2-7; D might be TRBD2 (5 bases). The CDR3 totals 14 residues. Trimming shortened V by 0 bases and J by 6 bases, and 15 bases separated the two germline ends. CDR1 and CDR2 (germline): SQVTM, ANQGSEA. The CDR3 region has the DNA TGCAGCGTTGAAGATCTAGCCCATTTAGGCGAGCAGTACTTC. It codes for CSVEDLAHLGEQYF.

Only a few counts were recorded for this clonotype. The gene calls are TRBV5-1 and TRBJ2-5, with 12 bases identical to TRBD1. CDR1 and CDR2 (germline): SGHRS, YFSETQ. This CDR3 region has 15 residues. Trimming at V came to 4 bases and at J to 6 bases, leaving 7 bases not matched to a gene. The CDR3 sequence is CASSHGTGGVQTQYF. DNA of the CDR3: TGCGCCAGCAGCCACGGGACAGGGGGCGTGCAGACCCAGTACTTC.

This clonotype was observed a handful of times. This chain joins TRBV6-5 and TRBJ2-1, with D unclear. Trimming removed 5 bases from V and 0 bases from J, with 8 bases in between. Germline-derived CDR1 and CDR2 are MNHEY and SVGAGI. The CDR3 is 14 residues long. CDR3 DNA sequence: TGTGCCAGCAGTCACCTGGGCTCCTACAATGAGCAGTTCTTC. Translated, it gives CASSHLGSYNEQFF.

This clonotype was seen more than once but under ten times. V is TRBV14 and J is TRBJ1-1; perhaps TRBD1 as D (5 bases). This CDR3 comprises 17 residues. CDR1 and CDR2 (germline): SGHDN, FVKESK. V was shortened by 0 bases and J by 2 bases, with 16 bases between the two germline ends. CDR3 DNA: TGTGCCAGCAGCCAAGAAATTTCAGGGAATCAAAACACTGAAGCTTTCTTT. This gives the protein CASSQEISGNQNTEAFF.

This clonotype has ten or more counts. The chain joins TRBV11-2 to TRBJ2-7; possible D gene TRBD2, 5 bases. Germline lookup yields CDR1 SGHAT and CDR2 FQNNGV. Trimming pared 0 bases from V and 9 bases from J, leaving 15 bases between. The CDR3 is 14 amino acids. The chain's CDR3 is CASSLERTVAGQYV. DNA of the CDR3: TGTGCCAGCAGCTTAGAGCGGACGGTTGCGGGGCAGTACGTC.

This clonotype was counted a few times. This chain links TRBV11-2 with TRBJ2-1; 10 nucleotides match TRBD2. The J segment lost 0 bases and the V segment lost 5 bases, leaving 10 bases of the junction unmatched. The CDR3 runs 18 residues. Germline V gives CDR1 SGHAT, CDR2 FQNNGV. In DNA form, the CDR3 reads TGTGCCAGCAGCCTAGGGGCTAGCGGGGGAAGCTCCTACAATGAGCAGTTCTTC. This codes for CASSLGASGGSSYNEQFF. Full variable domain (missing parts from reference TRBV11-2 and TRBJ2-1): EAGVAQSPRYKIIEKRQSVAFWCNPISGHATLYWYQQILGQGPKLLIQFQNNGVVDDSQLPKDRFSAERLKGVDSTLKIQPAKLEDSAVYLCASSLGASGGSSYNEQFFGPGTRLTVL.

CDR3 sequence reads: CSARDPTSGGSDTQYF. Written as DNA, the CDR3 is TGCAGTGCTAGAGATCCTACTAGCGGGGGCTCAGATACGCAGTATTTT. The chain links TRBV20-1 to TRBJ2-3, with 11 bases matching TRBD2. CDR3 size: 16 residues. Germline CDR1 DFQATT, CDR2 SNEGSKA (reference sequence). The V and J ends lost 0 bases and 4 bases, in that order; junction bases with no gene match: 6.

The table lists this clonotype with a few counts. The genes are TRBV4-3 and TRBJ2-2; 9 bases are shared with TRBD1. The CDR3 runs to 17 residues. V trimming: 5 bases; J trimming: 7 bases; junction bases outside the gene matches: 14. CDR1 and CDR2 (germline): LGHNA, YSLEER. This chain's CDR3 is CASSSPAGQGFSGELFF. As DNA, the CDR3 is TGCGCCAGCAGCTCACCGGCGGGACAGGGATTTAGCGGGGAGCTGTTTTTT.

J is TRBJ2-3 and V is TRBV7-2, with TRBD2 identical over 12 bases. The V segment lost 4 bases and the J segment 1 base; nucleotides outside the gene matches: 3. The CDR3 has 16 amino acids. Germline CDR1 reads SGHTA; CDR2 reads FQGNSA. Written as DNA, the CDR3 is TGTGCCAGCAGCTCCCGGACTAGCGGGGGCACAGATACGCAGTATTTT. Amino acids: CASSSRTSGGTDTQYF.

The rearrangement uses TRBV6-5 and TRBJ1-2; D gene uncertain. From germline, CDR1 is MNHEY and CDR2 SVGAGI. The CDR3 is 15 residues long. The germline V and J ends were trimmed by 0 bases and 4 bases, with 12 bases remaining between them. The CDR3 region is CASSYSERPLYGYTF. DNA for the CDR3: TGTGCCAGCAGTTACTCTGAGCGTCCCCTCTATGGCTACACCTTC.

The chain employs TRBV7-6 and TRBJ2-7; 8 nucleotides agree with TRBD1. Germline V gene lookup returns CDR1 SGHVS and CDR2 FNYEAQ. V lost 4 bases to trimming and J lost 6 bases; unmatched junction nucleotides: 11. The CDR3 is 15 amino acids. CDR3 in amino acids: CASSSSGQGKFEQYF. The CDR3 DNA sequence: TGTGCCAGCAGCTCCAGCGGACAGGGAAAGTTCGAGCAGTACTTC.

This clonotype was seen only a few times. The genes are TRBV5-1 and TRBJ1-4; tentatively, D is TRBD1 (5 bases). Trimming cost V 4 bases and J 6 bases, with 10 bases left between them. This CDR3 comprises 13 residues. The germline V gene encodes CDR1 SGHRS and CDR2 YFSETQ. The CDR3 region has the DNA TGCGCCAGCAGCCCCGGGGGAGATGAAAAACTGTTTTTT. It translates to CASSPGGDEKLFF.

This clonotype was counted a few times. The genes are TRBV12-3 or TRBV12-4 and TRBJ1-6, with 7 bases fitting TRBD1. V was clipped by 5 bases and J by 10 bases; unmatched bases: 8. The CDR3 has 14 residues. CDR3 residues: CASSPQGVESPLHF. DNA of the CDR3: TGTGCCAGCAGTCCTCAGGGGGTGGAATCACCCCTCCACTTT.

The chain employs TRBV20-1 and TRBJ1-4; possible D gene TRBD1, 6 bases. Germline CDR1 reads DFQATT; CDR2 reads SNEGSKA (reference sequence). Between the trimmed V and J ends, which lost 0 bases and 3 bases, there was a span of 11 bases. This CDR3 contains 15 residues. The CDR3 loop reads CSARDVEGANEKLFF. In DNA form, the CDR3 reads TGCAGTGCTAGAGATGTGGAGGGGGCTAATGAAAAACTGTTTTTT.

This clonotype was seen more than once but under ten times. The chain links TRBV20-1 to TRBJ1-2, with D maybe TRBD1 (5 bases). Between the trimmed V and J ends, which lost 3 bases and 4 bases, there was a span of 12 bases. The CDR3 is 13 amino acids. Germline assignment: CDR1 DFQATT and CDR2 SNEGSKA (reference sequence). CDR3 sequence reads: CSASNGGSYGYTF. Here the CDR3 DNA reads TGCAGTGCTAGTAACGGGGGGAGCTATGGCTACACCTTC.

The gene calls are TRBV6-5 and TRBJ2-7; D gene ambiguous. The CDR3 runs to 16 residues. The V gene lost 2 bases and the J gene lost 3 bases, with 17 bases spanning the gap. Germline V gene data show CDR1 as MNHEY and CDR2 as SVGAGI. The CDR3 region has the DNA TGTGCCAGCAGTTACGGCCCAGCCAGGAGTGTCTACGAGCAGTACTTC. It specifies CASSYGPARSVYEQYF.